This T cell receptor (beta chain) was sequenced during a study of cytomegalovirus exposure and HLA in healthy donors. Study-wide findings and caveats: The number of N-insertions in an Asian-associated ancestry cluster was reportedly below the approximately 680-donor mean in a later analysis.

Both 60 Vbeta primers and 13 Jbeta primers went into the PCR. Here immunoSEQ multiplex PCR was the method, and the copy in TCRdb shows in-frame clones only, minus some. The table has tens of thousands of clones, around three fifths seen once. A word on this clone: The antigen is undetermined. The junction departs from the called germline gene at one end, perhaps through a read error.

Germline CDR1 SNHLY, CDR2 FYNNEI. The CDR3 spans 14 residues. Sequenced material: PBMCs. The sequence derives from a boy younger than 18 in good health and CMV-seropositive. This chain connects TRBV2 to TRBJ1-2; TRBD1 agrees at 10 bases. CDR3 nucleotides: TGTGCCAGCATCCAAGGGACAGGGGAATCCGGCTACCCCTTC. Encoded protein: CASIQGTGESGYPF.